This T cell receptor (beta chain) was sequenced for a study of cytomegalovirus exposure and HLA in healthy donors. In the PCR, 60 Vbeta and 13 Jbeta primers were used. Using immunoSEQ multiplex PCR, the repertoire was profiled, and TCRdb retains in-frame clones only, with some absent. The data show 85,000 to 120,000 clones, 70% to 90% seen once. CDR3 length equals 21 residues. The TCR was taken from a man aged 40-49 years in good health and CMV-seronegative. The sequencing input was PBMCs. The chain recombines TRBV21-1 with TRBJ2-1; the table calls TRBD2, which could not be checked here. TRBV21-1 is recorded as a pseudogene. The DNA for the CDR3 is TGTGCCAGCAGCAGACTATTATTACCGGGACTAGCGGGGGGGCTACGGAATGAGCAGTTCTTC. Translating gives CASSRLLLPGLAGGLRNEQFF.